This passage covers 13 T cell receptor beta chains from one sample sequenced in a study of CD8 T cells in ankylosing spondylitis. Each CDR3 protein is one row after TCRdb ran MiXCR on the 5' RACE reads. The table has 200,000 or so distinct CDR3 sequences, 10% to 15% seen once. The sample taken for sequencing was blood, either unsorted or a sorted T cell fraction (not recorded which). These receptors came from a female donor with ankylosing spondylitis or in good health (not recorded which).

CDR3 sequence reads: CASSRSLATDTQYF. CDR3 DNA: TGTGCCAGTAGTAGGTCACTAGCAACAGATACGCAGTATTTT. J is TRBJ2-3 and V is TRBV19; the D gene is possibly TRBD2 (6 bases). Per germline, CDR1 LNHDA and CDR2 SQIVND (reference sequence). The CDR3 covers 14 residues. Trimming took 4 bases from V and 3 from J, leaving 11 bases between them.

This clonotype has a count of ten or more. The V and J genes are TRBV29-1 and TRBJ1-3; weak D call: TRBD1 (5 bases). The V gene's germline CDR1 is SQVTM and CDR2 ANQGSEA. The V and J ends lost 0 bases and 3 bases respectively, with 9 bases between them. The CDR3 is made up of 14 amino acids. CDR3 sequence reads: CSVEEWGVGNTIYF. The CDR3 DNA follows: TGCAGCGTTGAAGAATGGGGCGTTGGAAACACCATATATTTT.

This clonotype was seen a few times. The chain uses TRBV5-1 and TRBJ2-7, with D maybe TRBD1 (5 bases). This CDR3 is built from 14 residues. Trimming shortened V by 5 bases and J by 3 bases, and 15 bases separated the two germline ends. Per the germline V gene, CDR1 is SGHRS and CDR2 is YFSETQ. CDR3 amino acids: CASRSYLGLYEQYF. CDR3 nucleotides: TGCGCCAGCAGGAGTTACCTGGGGCTCTACGAGCAGTACTTC.

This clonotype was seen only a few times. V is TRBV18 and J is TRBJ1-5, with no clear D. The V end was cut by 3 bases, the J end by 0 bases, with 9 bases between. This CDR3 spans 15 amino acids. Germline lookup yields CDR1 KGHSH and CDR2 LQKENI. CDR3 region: CASSPTPTSNQPQHF. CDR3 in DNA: TGTGCCAGCTCACCGACACCAACTAGCAATCAGCCCCAGCATTTT.

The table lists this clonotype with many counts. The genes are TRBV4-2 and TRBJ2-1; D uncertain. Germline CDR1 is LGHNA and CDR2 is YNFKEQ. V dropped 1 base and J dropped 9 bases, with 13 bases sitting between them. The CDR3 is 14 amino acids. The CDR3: CASSQGPVPTEQFF. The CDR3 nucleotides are TGTGCCAGCAGCCAAGGTCCCGTCCCGACTGAGCAGTTCTTC.

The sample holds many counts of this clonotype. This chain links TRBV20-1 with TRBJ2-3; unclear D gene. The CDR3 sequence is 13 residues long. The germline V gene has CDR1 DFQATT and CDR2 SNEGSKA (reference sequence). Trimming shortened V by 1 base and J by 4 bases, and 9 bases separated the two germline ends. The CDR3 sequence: CSARAGFADTQYF. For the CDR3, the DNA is TGCAGTGCTAGAGCGGGCTTCGCAGATACGCAGTATTTT.

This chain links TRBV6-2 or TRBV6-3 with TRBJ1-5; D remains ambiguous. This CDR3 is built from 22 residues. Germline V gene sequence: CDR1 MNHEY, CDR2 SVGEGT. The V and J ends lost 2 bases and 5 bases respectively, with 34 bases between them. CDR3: CASSYNPTDRELRHPGHQPQHF. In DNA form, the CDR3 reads TGTGCCAGCAGTTACAACCCCACCGATAGAGAGCTTAGACACCCAGGACATCAGCCCCAGCATTTT.

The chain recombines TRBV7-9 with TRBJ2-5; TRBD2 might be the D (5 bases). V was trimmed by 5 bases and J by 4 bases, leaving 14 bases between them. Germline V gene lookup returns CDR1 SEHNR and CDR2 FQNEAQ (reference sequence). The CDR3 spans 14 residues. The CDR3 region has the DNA TGTGCCAGCAGCCCTGAAAGGACTTCAGAGACCCAGTACTTC. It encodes CASSPERTSETQYF.

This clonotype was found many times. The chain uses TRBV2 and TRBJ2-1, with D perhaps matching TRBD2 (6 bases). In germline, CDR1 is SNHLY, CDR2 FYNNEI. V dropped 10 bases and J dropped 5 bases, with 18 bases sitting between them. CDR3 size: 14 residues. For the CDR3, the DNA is TGTGCCACGTGGTCGACGGAGGGAGACAATGAGCAGTTCTTC. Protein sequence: CATWSTEGDNEQFF.

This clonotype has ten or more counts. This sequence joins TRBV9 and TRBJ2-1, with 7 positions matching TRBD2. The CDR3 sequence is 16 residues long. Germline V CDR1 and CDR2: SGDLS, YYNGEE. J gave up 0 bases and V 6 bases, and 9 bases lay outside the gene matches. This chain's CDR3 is CASTSGAPSSYNEQFF. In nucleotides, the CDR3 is TGTGCCAGCACAAGCGGGGCGCCGAGCTCCTACAATGAGCAGTTCTTC. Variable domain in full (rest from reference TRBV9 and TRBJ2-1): DSGVTQTPKHLITATGQRVTLRCSPRSGDLSVYWYQQSLDQGLQFLIQYYNGEERAKGNILERFSAQQFPDLHSELNLSSLELGDSALYFCASTSGAPSSYNEQFFGPGTRLTVL.

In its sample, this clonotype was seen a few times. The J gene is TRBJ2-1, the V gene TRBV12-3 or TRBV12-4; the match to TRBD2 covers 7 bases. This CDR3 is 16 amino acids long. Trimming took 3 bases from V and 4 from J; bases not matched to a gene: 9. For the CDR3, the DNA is TGTGCCAGCAGTTTTGGAAGCAAGCGGGGATACAATGAGCAGTTCTTC. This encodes CASSFGSKRGYNEQFF.

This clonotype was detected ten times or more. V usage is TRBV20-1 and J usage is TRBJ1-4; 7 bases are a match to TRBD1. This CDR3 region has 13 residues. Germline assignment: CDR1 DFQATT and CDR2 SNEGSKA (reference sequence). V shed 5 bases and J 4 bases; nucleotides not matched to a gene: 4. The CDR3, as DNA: TGCAGTGCTGACGCAGGGGGTAATGAAAAACTGTTTTTT. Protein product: CSADAGGNEKLFF.

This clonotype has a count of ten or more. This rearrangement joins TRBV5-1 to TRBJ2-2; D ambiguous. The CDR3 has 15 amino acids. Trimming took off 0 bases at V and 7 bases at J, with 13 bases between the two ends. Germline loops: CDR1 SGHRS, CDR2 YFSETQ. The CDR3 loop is CASSLVGDGVGELFF. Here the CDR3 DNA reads TGCGCCAGCAGCTTGGTAGGAGACGGAGTCGGGGAGCTGTTTTTT.